The entry below describes one T cell receptor beta chain. Here immunoSEQ multiplex PCR was the method, and the copy in TCRdb shows in-frame clones only, minus some. The sample carries fewer than 250,000 clones, about 80% recorded once. This sample is drawn from a study of blood T cell repertoires in COVID-19. The CDR3 consists of 15 residues. Germline V gene sequence: CDR1 SGHVS, CDR2 FQNEAQ. V was cut by 0 bases and J by 1 base, with 9 bases left in between. The V call is TRBV7-8, the J call TRBJ1-1; D is uncertain. Sequenced input: PBMCs or T cells enriched from blood (not recorded which). This TCR derives from a man aged 55 to 69 who had recovered from COVID-19. The CDR3 spells CASSLAVTGNTEAFF. Here the CDR3 DNA reads TGTGCCAGCAGCTTAGCGGTCACCGGGAACACTGAAGCTTTCTTT.